The text below deals with one T cell receptor beta chain. The CDR3 is made up of 14 amino acids. The V end was cut by 4 bases, the J end by 3 bases, with 10 bases between. The germline CDR1 and CDR2 sequences are MNHEY and SVGEGT. In the original processing: Reference gene primer amplification yielded estimated nucleated cell counts. Repertoires were generated with immunoSEQ multiplex PCR, while TCRdb's copy carries only in-frame clones and drops some. V and J calls and clone size are those listed in that table; D and trimming were worked out from the DNA. Of about 140,000 clones listed, 80% were seen once; the top ten hold approximately 3.6%. The data belong to a study of blood T cell repertoires in COVID-19. Looking at the study overall: Researchers got acute and convalescent COVID-19 samples from the United States, Italy and Spain.

The sequence derives from a man in his sixties or seventies who had recovered from COVID-19. The chain combines TRBV6-2 or TRBV6-3 with TRBJ2-4, with a tentative D call TRBD1 (5 bases). The sample consisted of peripheral blood. The CDR3 coding sequence is TGTGCCAGCAGTTCTCGGACAAACAAAAACATTCAGTACTTC. Its protein is CASSSRTNKNIQYF.